Listed below are T cell receptor beta chains from one sample, sequenced in a study of cytomegalovirus exposure and HLA in healthy donors. Produced via immunoSEQ multiplex PCR; TCRdb's table is partial and in-frame only. The table has some 150,000 clones, roughly 84% seen once. The source material was PBMCs. The receptor source for this set is a human donor in good health. Both conserved end residues are part of each CDR3. Fields, in order: clone size, V gene, J gene, CDR3 protein. Size values are once, few and many counts, or a class for expanded clones, and some rows have none.

abundance: -
v_gene: TRBV2
j_gene: TRBJ1-1
CDR3aa: CASSGGGFGGAFF

abundance: -
v_gene: TRBV28
j_gene: TRBJ1-4
CDR3aa: CASSFGQGVEKLFF

abundance: -
v_gene: TRBV6-1
j_gene: TRBJ2-1
CDR3aa: CASSAQAWGTSVYYNEQFF

abundance: -
v_gene: TRBV30
j_gene: TRBJ2-5
CDR3aa: CAWGMGLAGVETQYF

abundance: once
v_gene: TRBV5-4
j_gene: TRBJ2-7
CDR3aa: CASSLWLAGGNRGYEQYF

abundance: -
v_gene: TRBV7-9
j_gene: TRBJ1-1
CDR3aa: CASSLYLGATEAFF

abundance: -
v_gene: TRBV11-2
j_gene: TRBJ2-1
CDR3aa: CASSFGVALFREQFF

abundance: -
v_gene: TRBV5-1
j_gene: TRBJ2-3
CDR3aa: CASSLKRGITDTQYF

abundance: few
v_gene: TRBV7-2
j_gene: TRBJ2-5
CDR3aa: CAKGTGAGPQYF

abundance: -
v_gene: TRBV9
j_gene: TRBJ2-3
CDR3aa: CASSQPSSGRQYF

abundance: -
v_gene: TRBV29-1
j_gene: TRBJ2-1
CDR3aa: CSVESIEGVSSGNEQFF

abundance: -
v_gene: TRBV9
j_gene: TRBJ2-1
CDR3aa: CASSVGGGAENEQFF

abundance: -
v_gene: TRBV15
j_gene: TRBJ2-7
CDR3aa: CATSRDRQGAYEQYF

abundance: -
v_gene: TRBV5-1
j_gene: TRBJ2-7
CDR3aa: CASAGAGGKYEQYF

abundance: few
v_gene: TRBV6-1
j_gene: TRBJ2-1
CDR3aa: CASSELAGDYNEQFF

abundance: -
v_gene: TRBV28
j_gene: TRBJ2-3
CDR3aa: CASSLAGEIADTQYF

abundance: -
v_gene: TRBV5-6
j_gene: TRBJ1-2
CDR3aa: CASSGRSRGYYGYTF

abundance: few
v_gene: TRBV30
j_gene: TRBJ2-3
CDR3aa: CAWRSTKSTDTQYF

abundance: -
v_gene: TRBV7-2
j_gene: TRBJ1-1
CDR3aa: CASSLDLAGAREAFF

abundance: -
v_gene: TRBV6-1
j_gene: TRBJ2-7
CDR3aa: CASSATRGYEQYF

abundance: -
v_gene: TRBV5-4
j_gene: TRBJ1-2
CDR3aa: CASSLQGAEGYTF

abundance: -
v_gene: TRBV6-1
j_gene: TRBJ1-4
CDR3aa: CASSGGKSYEKLFF

abundance: -
v_gene: TRBV6-6
j_gene: TRBJ2-1
CDR3aa: CASTYGGLYNEQFF

abundance: -
v_gene: TRBV4-1
j_gene: TRBJ1-5
CDR3aa: CASSQDERGQPQHF

abundance: once
v_gene: TRBV11-2
j_gene: TRBJ2-7
CDR3aa: CASSLGTSGKYEQYF

abundance: once
v_gene: TRBV10-3
j_gene: TRBJ2-5
CDR3aa: CAISESSSGVETQYF

abundance: few
v_gene: TRBV18
j_gene: TRBJ1-6
CDR3aa: CASSRDRESSPLHF

abundance: -
v_gene: TRBV6-5
j_gene: TRBJ2-2
CDR3aa: CASSGAGFTGELFF

abundance: -
v_gene: TRBV4-2
j_gene: TRBJ2-7
CDR3aa: CASTQLAGEGEQYF

abundance: -
v_gene: TRBV6-6
j_gene: TRBJ2-5
CDR3aa: CASSSPFSSVIETQYF